The clone carrying this T cell receptor (beta chain) was seen ten or more times. The germline V and J ends were trimmed by 10 bases and 4 bases, with 14 bases remaining between them. This CDR3 comprises 13 residues. Germline V gives CDR1 MNHNY, CDR2 SVGAGI (reference sequence). The data were taken from a study of liver allograft versus peripheral blood T cells. Across the study: What was compared were the T cell receptor repertoires in transplanted livers and those in the peripheral blood of recipients.

TCRdb independently ran MiXCR on the reads; one entry per CDR3 protein. The sample yields thousands of distinct CDR3 sequences, less than 20% seen once. The sequence was collected from a human patient who had a liver transplant. A subset of T cells may come from the graft donor. The chain joins TRBV6-6 to TRBJ2-4; a weak D match, TRBD1 (6 bases). The CDR3 here is CATYQGIKNIQYF. CDR3 DNA sequence: TGTGCCACCTACCAGGGGATTAAAAACATTCAGTACTTC.